What follows are 22 T cell receptor beta chains derived from one specimen sequenced in a study of low-dose radiotherapy and immunotherapy resistance in tumors. Noted time point: after trial treatment. This sample's treatment: LDRT plus nivolumab, ipilimumab, low-dose cyclophosphamide and aspirin (RACIN trial). First-strand cDNA used TRAV- and TRBV-specific primers, covering alpha and beta chains. PCR amplification of the TCRs was performed with Phusion for 20 to 25 PCR cycles, and it relied on a constant-region primer together with a V-primer adapter. TCRdb reanalysed the reads using MiXCR and keeps one entry per CDR3 protein. The table lists about 97,000 distinct CDR3 sequences, less than 25% of them singletons. Source: PBMCs, taken after low-dose radiotherapy plus immunotherapy. These receptors were obtained from a male donor with prostate cancer.

The chain joins TRBV11-2 to TRBJ1-2; D is undetermined. The V end lost 5 bases, the J end lost 0 bases, and 10 bases lay between the germline ends. Germline assignment: CDR1 SGHAT and CDR2 FQNNGV. There are 14 residues in the CDR3. The CDR3 reads CASSLGLANYGYTF. DNA of the CDR3: TGTGCCAGCAGCCTAGGGTTGGCTAACTATGGCTACACCTTC.

This clonotype was detected many times. The chain recombines TRBV25-1 with TRBJ1-6; perhaps TRBD1 as D (5 bases). Per the germline V gene, CDR1 is MGHDK and CDR2 is SYGVNS. V was trimmed by 0 bases and J by 8 bases, leaving 11 bases between them. This CDR3 is 15 amino acids long. CDR3 bases: TGTGCCAGCAGTGAATATGAGGGGTTGGATTCACCCCTCCACTTT. Translating gives CASSEYEGLDSPLHF.

Many counts were recorded for this clonotype. The CDR3 DNA sequence: TGTGCCAGCAGCTTCGCACTAGCGGGGGGGCAAGGTACGCAGTATTTT. Amino acids: CASSFALAGGQGTQYF. The chain couples TRBV7-2 to TRBJ2-3; 13 positions agree with TRBD2. With 3 bases clipped from V and 8 bases from J, the junction kept 8 bases outside the gene matches. CDR1 is SGHTA, CDR2 FQGNSA, per germline. The CDR3 contains 16 residues.

Many counts were recorded for this clonotype. J is TRBJ2-7 and V is TRBV7-9, with a possible D match to TRBD2 (5 bases). V shed 3 bases and J shed 1 base, with 7 bases lying between them. The V gene's germline CDR1 is SEHNR and CDR2 FQNEAQ (reference sequence). There are 13 residues in the CDR3. The CDR3 region is CASSFGLSYEQYF. The CDR3 nucleotides are TGTGCCAGCAGCTTCGGACTTTCCTACGAGCAGTACTTC.

In this sample, this clonotype turned up many times. The junction departs from the called germline gene at one end, perhaps through a read error. V gene TRBV23-1 combines with J gene TRBJ2-5; the D gene is possibly TRBD1 (6 bases). TRBV23-1 is an open reading frame whose function is uncertain. The CDR3 contains 14 residues. The CDR3 region has the DNA TGCGCCAGCAGCCCCGACAGGCACCAAGGGACCCAGTACTTC. It encodes CASSPDRHQGTQYF.

There are a few counts of this clonotype. This chain connects TRBV5-3 to TRBJ2-5, with a possible D match to TRBD1 (5 bases). TRBV5-3 is assigned to the ORF class and has an uncertain function. Trimming took off 8 bases at V and 4 bases at J, with 9 bases between the two ends. There are 11 residues in the CDR3. This CDR3 is CASRVAETQYF. CDR3 DNA: TGTGCCAGCAGGGTGGCAGAGACCCAGTACTTC.

The sample holds many counts of this clonotype. The genes are TRBV14 and TRBJ1-1; D is possibly TRBD1 (5 bases). Germline V gives CDR1 SGHDN, CDR2 FVKESK. V was shortened by 3 bases and J by 11 bases, with 16 bases between the two germline ends. The CDR3 runs 13 residues. The CDR3 DNA follows: TGTGCCAGCAGCCATATCCCACAGGTTGGGGCTTTCTTT. This sequence encodes CASSHIPQVGAFF.

A word on this clonotype: Lacking the conserved final phenylalanine or tryptophan, this CDR3 likely reflects a read error. The J gene is TRBJ2-7, the V gene TRBV6-8; TRBD2 might be the D (6 bases). The CDR3 is 13 amino acids. The germline V gene has CDR1 MNHGY and CDR2 SAAAGT. Trimming pared 5 bases from V and 3 bases from J, leaving 11 bases between. CDR3 sequence reads: CASSEGLLYEQYS. The DNA for the CDR3 is TGTGCCAGCAGTGAGGGACTCCTCTACGAGCAGTACTCC.

This clonotype was seen ten or more times. The rearrangement joins TRBV19 to TRBJ2-2; 7 nucleotides line up with TRBD1. The junction had 0 bases not matched to a gene; V was cut back by 1 base and J by 1 base. The germline gives CDR1 LNHDA, CDR2 SQIVND (reference sequence). The CDR3 loop spans 15 amino acids. The CDR3 here is CASSIGTGNTGELFF. CDR3 bases: TGTGCCAGTAGTATAGGGACAGGGAACACCGGGGAGCTGTTTTTT.

This clonotype was picked up many times. CDR3 protein: CSATAGTFPYEQYF. In nucleotides, the CDR3 is TGCAGTGCCACGGCTGGGACGTTTCCCTACGAGCAGTACTTC. The chain links TRBV20-1 to TRBJ2-7; perhaps D is TRBD1 or TRBD2 (5 bases each). Germline-derived CDR1 and CDR2 are DFQATT and SNEGSKA (reference sequence). This CDR3 region has 14 residues. The V end lost 6 bases, the J end lost 2 bases, and 17 bases lay between the germline ends.

At least ten counts were recorded for this clonotype. CDR3 in DNA: TGTGCCAGCAGTTACTCTGGGGTCTCGGGCACAGATACGCAGTATTTT. Protein: CASSYSGVSGTDTQYF. The chain couples TRBV6-2 or TRBV6-3 to TRBJ2-3; no firm D call. Germline lookup yields CDR1 MNHEY and CDR2 SVGEGT. Deletions cut 0 bases from V and 1 base from J, with 11 bases between. CDR3 size: 16 residues.

This clonotype has at least ten counts. The rearrangement links TRBV6-4 to TRBJ2-3, with TRBD2 identical over 9 bases. Germline V gene sequence: CDR1 MRHNA, CDR2 SNTAGT. The V and J ends lost 3 bases and 0 bases, in that order; junction bases with no gene match: 1. This CDR3 spans 15 amino acids. As DNA, the CDR3 is TGTGCCAGCAGTGAGGGACTAGCTAGCACAGATACGCAGTATTTT. It translates to CASSEGLASTDTQYF.

The chain couples TRBV7-9 to TRBJ1-5; no reliable D call. The CDR3 has 15 amino acids. V lost 2 bases and J 2 bases, leaving 10 bases between the germline ends. Looked up from germline, CDR1 is SEHNR and CDR2 is FQNEAQ (reference sequence). The DNA for the CDR3 is TGTGCCAGCAGCTTAAACTTGTTATGCAATCAGCCCCAGCATTTT. Protein product: CASSLNLLCNQPQHF.

In its sample, this clonotype was seen many times. The chain links TRBV12-5 to TRBJ2-1, with D possibly TRBD2 on 6 matching bases. The CDR3 sequence is 17 residues long. The germline V gene has CDR1 LGHNT and CDR2 FRNRAP. Trimming removed 0 bases from V and 7 bases from J, with 19 bases in between. CDR3 sequence: CASGLVIGGDLGNEQFF. The CDR3 DNA reads as TGTGCTAGTGGTTTGGTCATTGGCGGGGACCTAGGGAATGAGCAGTTCTTC. Combining the CDR3 with reference TRBV12-5 and TRBJ2-1 gives the whole variable domain DARVTQTPRHKVTEMGQEVTMRCQPILGHNTVFWYRQTMMQGLELLAYFRNRAPLDDSGMPKDRFSAEMPDATLATLKIQPSEPRDSAVYFCASGLVIGGDLGNEQFFGPGTRLTVL.

This clonotype was seen many times. The chain carries TRBV5-1 and TRBJ1-2; TRBD1 matches 8 bases. The CDR3 totals 14 residues. Looked up from germline, CDR1 is SGHRS and CDR2 is YFSETQ. Trimming took 2 bases from V and 5 from J; bases not matched to a gene: 5. DNA of the CDR3: TGCGCCAGCAGCTTAGGACAGGGAGATTATGGCTACACCTTC. It codes for CASSLGQGDYGYTF.

This clonotype has ten or more counts. This chain joins TRBV7-3 and TRBJ2-2; D possibly corresponds to TRBD1 (5 bases). This CDR3 region has 15 residues. Trimming removed 1 base from V and 5 bases from J, with 11 bases in between. Germline V CDR1 and CDR2: SGHTA, FQGTGA. As DNA, the CDR3 is TGTGCCAGCAGCTTAAGCACAGGTCTAACCGGGGAGCTGTTTTTT. Its translation: CASSLSTGLTGELFF.

The chain is built from TRBV6-2 or TRBV6-3 and TRBJ1-1; D gene uncertain. The CDR3 consists of 14 residues. V lost 2 bases and J 0 bases, leaving 7 bases between the germline ends. The germline gives CDR1 MNHEY, CDR2 SVGEGT. CDR3 DNA: TGTGCCAGCAGTTACAACTCCCTGAACACTGAAGCTTTCTTT. Protein product: CASSYNSLNTEAFF.

A word on this clonotype: This sequence is one base from a far larger clone and is likely a read error. The V gene is TRBV7-6, the J gene TRBJ2-7; no clear D gene. The V end was cut by 0 bases, the J end by 6 bases, with 9 bases between. The CDR3 sequence is 13 residues long. CDR1 SGHVS and CDR2 FNYEAQ come from the germline V gene. The CDR3 DNA reads as TGTGCCAGCAGCTTAGCTCAATGGAGCGAGCAGTACTTC. Translation: CASSLAQWSEQYF.

This clonotype was observed at least ten times. The chain uses TRBV19 and TRBJ1-2; perhaps TRBD1 as D (5 bases). V was pared by 6 bases and J by 2 bases, with 13 bases between. CDR1 and CDR2 from the germline V gene are LNHDA and SQIVND (reference sequence). The CDR3 has 14 amino acids. In DNA, the CDR3 is TGTGCCAGTAGATCCGGGACGTTGAACTATGGCTACACCTTC. Translation: CASRSGTLNYGYTF. Filled out from reference TRBV19 and TRBJ1-2, the complete variable domain reads DGGITQSPKYLFRKEGQNVTLSCEQNLNHDAMYWYRQDPGQGLRLIYYSQIVNDFQKGDIAEGYSVSREKKESFPLTVTSAQKNPTAFYLCASRSGTLNYGYTFGSGTRLTVV.

With respect to this clonotype: A much more abundant neighbour one base away suggests this may be a read error. The rearrangement links TRBV19 to TRBJ2-3; D may be TRBD2 (6 bases). The germline V gene has CDR1 LNHDA and CDR2 SQIVND (reference sequence). V lost 4 bases and J lost 1, with 9 bases in between. The CDR3 is made up of 14 amino acids. CDR3 protein: CASSNGGGTDTQYF. CDR3 nucleotides: TGTGCCAGTAGTAATGGCGGGGGCACAGATACGCAGTATTTT. Full variable domain (missing parts from reference TRBV19 and TRBJ2-3): DGGITQSPKYLFRKEGQNVTLSCEQNLNHDAMYWYRQDPGQGLRLIYYSQIVNDFQKGDIAEGYSVSREKKESFPLTVTSAQKNPTAFYLCASSNGGGTDTQYFGPGTRLTVL.

Remarks on this clonotype: This probably arose from a read error, given a far larger clone one base away. The CDR3 coding sequence is TGTGCCAGCAGTAAACAGGGGGTCACCTACAATGAGCAGTACTTC. Its translation: CASSKQGVTYNEQYF. The V and J genes are TRBV12-3 or TRBV12-4 and TRBJ2-7, with TRBD1 matching 8 bases. The CDR3 runs 15 residues. The junction had 13 bases not matched to a gene; V was cut back by 5 bases and J by 7 bases.

This clonotype was picked up many times. The V call is TRBV19, the J call TRBJ1-1; possible D gene TRBD1, 6 bases. CDR1 and CDR2 from the germline V gene are LNHDA and SQIVND (reference sequence). V was clipped by 5 bases and J by 10 bases, with 20 bases between them. The CDR3 contains 14 residues. The CDR3 DNA sequence: TGTGCCAGTAGTGGGGGCAGGCCCCTTCACGGAGCTTTCTTT. Amino acids: CASSGGRPLHGAFF.